One sample yielded the 2 T cell receptor beta chains listed below, sequenced in a study of shared clonotypes between healthy human individuals. Profiling relied on immunoSEQ multiplex PCR, and the TCRdb table lists in-frame clones only, not all of them. This table holds about 2 million clones, about 95% found once. Naive CD8 cells, CD45RO-negative and positively selected for CCR7, excluded terminally differentiated effector memory CD45RA+ cells. The specimen sequenced was naive CD8+ T cells sorted from blood. The receptors shown here come from a man younger than 35 in good health.

About this clone itself: Other DNA sequences from this sample encode an identical CDR3 as well. V and J are TRBV5-6 and TRBJ2-5; D call uncertain. Germline V gene lookup returns CDR1 SGHDT and CDR2 YYEEEE. V lost 0 bases, J lost 1 base, and 4 bases lay in between. This CDR3 comprises 13 residues. The CDR3 loop is CASSLGTQETQYF. CDR3 nucleotide sequence: TGTGCCAGCAGCTTGGGGACCCAAGAGACCCAGTACTTC.

In regard to this clone: The sample carries other DNA sequences with the same CDR3. The rearrangement uses TRBV5-6 and TRBJ2-1; D uncertain. CDR1 SGHDT and CDR2 YYEEEE come from the germline V gene. The CDR3 has 12 amino acids. Trimming took 2 bases from V and 7 from J, leaving 7 bases between them. CDR3 sequence (DNA): TGTGCCAGCAGCTTCTCCGGGAATGAGCAGTTCTTC. Amino acids: CASSFSGNEQFF.